The clone carrying this T cell receptor beta chain showed up just a few times. This entry is derived from a study of cytomegalovirus exposure and HLA in healthy donors. This CDR3 has 16 residues. V was cut by 5 bases and J by 1 base, with 12 bases left in between. Germline V gene lookup returns CDR1 SEHNR and CDR2 FQNEAQ (reference sequence). The PCR ran on 60 Vbeta and 13 Jbeta primers. TCRdb's copy holds only in-frame clones and misses some; the assay was immunoSEQ multiplex PCR. The table has under 300,000 clones, roughly 90% seen once; the top ten hold roughly 4%. Sequences were obtained from PBMCs. The TCR was taken from a man aged 40-50 years in good health and CMV-seropositive. The chain links TRBV7-9 to TRBJ2-6, with a tentative D call TRBD2 (5 bases). CDR3 DNA: TGTGCCAGCAGCGGTTTTGGAGGATCTGGGGCCAACGTCCTGACTTTC. Its translation: CASSGFGGSGANVLTF.